This T cell receptor beta chain was observed in a study of T cell responses to AZD1222 COVID-19 vaccine (dated by TCRdb to about 2021). Notes on the research overall: AZD1222 recipients whose second dose came at about 4 weeks and those whose second dose came at about 12 weeks were combined into one group, since spike-specific TCR depth and breadth did not differ between the two schedules. A total of under 250 trial participants underwent TCR sequencing, of whom about 200 had received two doses of AZD1222 and roughly 26 had received two doses of the MenACWY control vaccine. Trial participants were enrolled by age into 18-55, 56-69 and 70-plus year subgroups, with roughly 160, 29 and 62 TCR-sequenced participants respectively. Overall results and qualifications from the work: Conclusions about previously exposed vaccinees are limited, since just a handful of AZD1222 recipients were seropositive for SARS-CoV-2 at baseline. The 56-69-year group was small, and its depth increase did not reach significance, likely because of low power. Most participants were white British and females outnumbered males, and the authors suggested that clonal diversity may have been underestimated. Epitopes outside the regions mutated in the B.1.351 and B.1.1.7 variants were reportedly recognized by nearly half of the unique spike-specific TCRs. The whole spike protein was spanned by vaccine-associated CD4 TCRs, and dominant responses were seen in regions 160-218 and 743-854. No day 14 peak-response samples were available, so repertoires were characterized only after the peak T cell response. After two AZD1222 doses, spike-specific TCR breadth and depth were significantly higher than at day 0 and than in MenACWY recipients.

Trimming removed 5 bases from V and 1 base from J, leaving 12 bases between the germline ends. Counted from cysteine to phenylalanine, this CDR3 has 14 amino acids. Only the CDR3 DNA is retained, 42 bases long and in frame from the first base. From the germline V gene (reference sequence), CDR1 is SEHNR and CDR2 is FQNEAQ. What this sample's time point label stands for: baseline before first vaccination. The vaccinee samples were drawn from two UK trials, COV001 and COV002, one of which was a single-blind randomized controlled phase 2/3 trial testing AZD1222 (ChAdOx1 nCoV-19) in healthy adults. For TCRbeta chain sequencing, PBMC samples from trial participants were taken at day 0 and at day 28 after the second dose. The CDR3 regions of human TCRbeta chains were analyzed by immunosequencing. As for how the authors treated the data: Repertoire TCRs were matched against a reference library of SARS-CoV-2-specific TCRs generated with the MIRA antigen-specificity platform. Breadth was defined as the fraction of unique TCRs that were SARS-CoV-2-associated, and depth was defined as the fraction of total T cells that were SARS-CoV-2-associated. Each spike-specific TCR was assigned to its reactive spike region and to a CD4 or CD8 class using the MIRA data. Log10-transformed breadth and depth values were compared by one-way ANOVA with Sidak's multiple comparisons tests. Drawn from immuneACCESS, this table holds only the in-frame rearrangements with V and J called that TCRdb kept. Clones are partly lost; checked studies trace under half to an unresolved V gene and leave the rest unexplained. Clone size and the V and J calls come from that table; the DNA yielded D and trimming. Here the sample has 140,000 to 150,000 clones; 70% to 90% occur a single time. Of the sample, around 8% is held by the ten largest clones.

Comment on this clone: The antigen this receptor binds is unknown. No per-base quality is available; no much larger clone lies one base away.

This specimen consisted of peripheral blood, obtained on day 0 of AZD1222 vaccination. This TCR came from an adult in good health. Here the chain combines TRBV7-9 and TRBJ2-7; the D gene identity is not certain. The nucleotide sequence is given as TGTGCCAGCAGCCCTGGGGTAAGGTCCTACGAGCAGTACTTC. Its protein reads: CASSPGVRSYEQYF.